These 5 T cell receptor beta chains originate from one sample sequenced in a study of early T cells in non-severe SARS-CoV-2 infection. MiXCR, run by TCRdb on the 5' RACE reads, gives a single entry per CDR3 protein. Of nearly 70,000 distinct CDR3 sequences listed, roughly 4.9% are singletons. The specimen comprised whole blood, sampled at baseline. The receptors were gathered from an adult who was a healthcare worker with PCR-confirmed SARS-CoV-2 infection or an uninfected control (not recorded which). The donor label of this sample is uncertain.

A word on this clonotype: A much larger clonotype is one base distant, so this may be a read error. The V call is TRBV29-1, the J call TRBJ1-2, with 7 bases that match TRBD1. Trimming at V came to 7 bases and at J to 3 bases, leaving 8 bases not matched to a gene. The CDR3 has 13 residues. CDR1 is SQVTM and CDR2 is ANQGSEA in the germline V gene. This CDR3 is CSALGTADYGYTF. DNA of the CDR3: TGCAGCGCCCTCGGGACAGCGGACTATGGCTACACCTTC.

This clonotype was recorded at least ten times. One end of the junction fails to match germline, which may point to a read error. This rearrangement joins TRBV7-7 to TRBJ1-1; no firm D call. Germline values: CDR1 SSHAT, CDR2 FNYEAQ (reference sequence). There are 13 residues in the CDR3. In DNA form, the CDR3 reads TGTGCTAGCAGCTTAAATTTGGACACTGAAGCTTTCTTT. Its protein product is CASSLNLDTEAFF.

This clonotype was seen more than once but under ten times. V is TRBV12-3 or TRBV12-4 and J is TRBJ1-6; D gene ambiguous. Trimming took off 5 bases at V and 9 bases at J, with 14 bases between the two ends. This CDR3 is 14 amino acids long. CDR3 protein: CASSLTTASSPLHF. The DNA for the CDR3 is TGTGCCAGCAGTCTCACTACAGCCTCTTCACCCCTCCACTTT.

This rearrangement joins TRBV2 to TRBJ2-3, with 8 bases that match TRBD2. CDR1 and CDR2 from the germline V gene are SNHLY and FYNNEI. The CDR3 is 15 amino acids. The DNA of the CDR3 is TGTGACACTAAGAGGGATAGCGGGGTCACAGATACGCAGTATTTT. Amino acids: CDTKRDSGVTDTQYF.

The table lists this clonotype with many counts. This rearrangement joins TRBV5-1 to TRBJ2-1; 7 nucleotides match TRBD1. V lost 7 bases and J lost 6; bases outside the gene matches: 7. CDR3 length equals 13 residues. Germline assignment: CDR1 SGHRS and CDR2 YFSETQ. The CDR3 spells CASHRDRSNEQFF. CDR3 DNA sequence: TGCGCCAGCCATAGGGACAGAAGCAATGAGCAGTTCTTC.